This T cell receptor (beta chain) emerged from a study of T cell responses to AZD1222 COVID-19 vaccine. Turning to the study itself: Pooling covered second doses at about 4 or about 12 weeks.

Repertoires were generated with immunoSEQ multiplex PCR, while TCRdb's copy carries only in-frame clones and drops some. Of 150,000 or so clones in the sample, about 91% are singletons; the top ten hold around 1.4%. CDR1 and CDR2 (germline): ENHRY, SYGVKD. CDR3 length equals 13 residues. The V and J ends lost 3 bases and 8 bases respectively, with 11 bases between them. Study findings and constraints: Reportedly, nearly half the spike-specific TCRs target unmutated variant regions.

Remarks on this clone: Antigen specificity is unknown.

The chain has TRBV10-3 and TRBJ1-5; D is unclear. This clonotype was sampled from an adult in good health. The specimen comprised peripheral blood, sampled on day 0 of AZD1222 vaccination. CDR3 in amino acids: CAISDGLVEPQHF. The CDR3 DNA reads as TGTGCCATCAGTGACGGGCTAGTTGAGCCCCAGCATTTT.